This T cell receptor (beta chain) is drawn from a study of blood T cell repertoires in COVID-19. Study as a whole: COVID-19 samples from acute and convalescent phases originated in the United States, Italy and Spain. PBMCs, B-cell-depleted T cells, or T cells provided the cDNA or gDNA that made up the material.

This clone was counted a single time. Per the original methods: From reference gene primer amplification, estimates of nucleated cell counts were derived. TCRdb's table, derived via immunoSEQ multiplex PCR, lists solely in-frame clones and lacks some. V and J calls and clone size follow that table, whereas D and trimming were derived from the DNA. The profile shows some 140,000 clones, 79% of them singletons. The V gene end was trimmed by 6 bases and the J gene end by 4 bases; junction bases not matched to a gene: 5. Germline loops: CDR1 MDHEN, CDR2 SYDVKM. The length of the CDR3 is 14 residues. Sequences were obtained from peripheral blood. V and J are TRBV28 and TRBJ1-2; TRBD1 matches at 10 bases. The clonotype was recovered from a man aged 55 to 69 with acute or convalescent COVID-19. Written as DNA, the CDR3 is TGTGCCAGCAGAGAGACAGGGGGCAGCTATGGCTACACCTTC. Encoded protein: CASRETGGSYGYTF.